A single T cell receptor beta chain is shown here with its context. This sample is drawn from a study of blood T cell repertoires in COVID-19. Across the study: T cells, B-cell-depleted T cells, or PBMCs supplied cDNA or gDNA.

Patients from Seattle were sampled longitudinally, starting during active infection. In the authors' workflow: The assay estimated nucleated cells by amplifying reference gene primers. The protocol was immunoSEQ multiplex PCR, while the TCRdb copy is restricted to in-frame clones and leaves out a portion. D and trimming were read from the DNA, whereas the V and J calls and clone size are those reported in that table. The repertoire holds about 160,000 clones, with around 87% as singletons. The CDR3 is made up of 14 amino acids. Germline trimming cut 6 bases from V and 2 bases from J; bases unmatched to any gene: 5. In germline, CDR1 is MNHNY, CDR2 SVGAGI (reference sequence).

The V call is TRBV6-6, the J call TRBJ1-2, with TRBD1 identical over 8 bases. The origin of this receptor is a woman in her seventies with COVID-19, enrolled during active disease. The sample taken for sequencing was peripheral blood. This chain's CDR3 is CASSPGQGNYGYTF. In DNA, the CDR3 is TGTGCCAGCAGCCCCGGACAGGGAAACTATGGCTACACCTTC.